Given below is one TCR beta chain in context. The antigen is undetermined. TCRdb's table, derived via immunoSEQ multiplex PCR, lists solely in-frame clones and lacks some. The repertoire holds 35,000 to 45,000 clones, roughly 94% seen once, with about 2% in the top ten. CDR3 size: 15 residues. Germline loops: CDR1 SQVTM, CDR2 ANQGSEA. V shed 3 bases, J shed 5 bases, and the junction held 10 bases outside the gene matches. The record originates from a study of T cells in tuberculosis. Points from the study as a whole: Active tuberculosis cases were adults; controls were adolescents. GMM-specific TCRs were nearer to active tuberculosis alpha repertoires, suggesting expansion.

The TCR originated in a donor aged 10-29 years with latent tuberculosis or without tuberculosis infection. Some clones in this sample may be carry-over from other donors' samples. Sample: PBMCs. The chain joins TRBV29-1 to TRBJ2-7; 10 nucleotides align to TRBD2. The CDR3: CSVEGWLAGVNEQYF. The CDR3 DNA sequence: TGCAGCGTTGAGGGGTGGCTAGCGGGAGTAAACGAGCAGTACTTC.